The 21 T cell receptor beta chains presented below share a single source sample, sequenced in a study of ipilimumab plus nivolumab after autologous stem cell transplantation. Here immunoSEQ multiplex PCR was the method, and the copy in TCRdb shows in-frame clones only, minus some. Of tens of thousands of clones listed, 83% are singletons. The source material was PBMCs, sampled in a trial of ipilimumab plus nivolumab as post-transplant consolidation. The receptor source for this set is a male donor with diffuse large B-cell lymphoma.

This clone has a handful of counts. The chain links TRBV29-1 to TRBJ2-1, with D tentatively TRBD1 (5 bases). Germline CDR1 is SQVTM and CDR2 is ANQGSEA. The CDR3 consists of 13 residues. The germline V and J ends were trimmed by 3 bases and 7 bases, with 13 bases remaining between them. The CDR3 bases are TGCAGCGTTGATTCTAGGGGCCCTAATGAGCAGTTCTTC. Its translation is CSVDSRGPNEQFF.

The chain employs TRBV9 and TRBJ2-2; 8 nucleotides match TRBD2. V was clipped by 4 bases and J by 4 bases; unmatched bases: 6. The CDR3 spans 15 residues. Germline CDR1 and CDR2: SGDLS and YYNGEE. The CDR3 sequence is CASSTRREGTGELFF. In DNA, the CDR3 is TGTGCCAGCAGCACCCGTCGGGAGGGCACCGGGGAGCTGTTTTTT.

The V call is TRBV7-6, the J call TRBJ2-5; maybe TRBD2 (6 bases). Deletions cut 5 bases from V and 2 bases from J, with 15 bases between. The CDR3 sequence is 15 residues long. Germline V lookup: CDR1 SGHVS, CDR2 FNYEAQ. DNA for the CDR3: TGTGCCAGCAGCAAAACCGCGGGGCCACAAGAGACCCAGTACTTC. Amino acids: CASSKTAGPQETQYF. Full variable domain (outside the CDR3, taken from reference TRBV7-6 and TRBJ2-5): GAGVSQSPRYKVTKRGQDVALRCDPISGHVSLYWYRQALGQGPEFLTYFNYEAQQDKSGLPNDRFSAERPEGSISTLTIQRTEQRDSAMYRCASSKTAGPQETQYFGPGTRLLVL.

The chain is built from TRBV7-9 and TRBJ2-3; 12 bases are a match to TRBD2. The CDR3 length is 15 residues. V shed 5 bases, J shed 5 bases, and the junction held 5 bases outside the gene matches. Looked up from germline, CDR1 is SEHNR and CDR2 is FQNEAQ (reference sequence). The DNA of the CDR3 is TGTGCCAGCAGCCCGACTAGCGGGGGCAAAGATACGCAGTATTTT. This translates into CASSPTSGGKDTQYF.

This chain uses TRBV7-8 with TRBJ2-3; TRBD2 aligns across 11 bases. With 5 bases clipped from V and 6 bases from J, the junction kept 7 bases outside the gene matches. The CDR3 is made up of 15 amino acids. Germline assignment: CDR1 SGHVS and CDR2 FQNEAQ. The CDR3 region is CASSGTSGTRDTQYF. CDR3 DNA: TGTGCCAGCAGCGGGACTAGCGGTACTCGGGATACGCAGTATTTT.

J is TRBJ2-7 and V is TRBV7-9; TRBD2 is a possible D gene (6 bases). This CDR3 is built from 15 residues. Germline CDR1 and CDR2: SEHNR and FQNEAQ (reference sequence). Deletions cut 5 bases from V and 1 base from J, with 15 bases between. The CDR3 loop reads CASSPRGGESYEQYF. The CDR3 DNA reads as TGTGCCAGCAGCCCGCGTGGAGGGGAATCCTACGAGCAGTACTTC.

There are a few counts of this clone. This rearrangement joins TRBV10-3 to TRBJ1-5; 7 nucleotides align to TRBD1. The CDR3 runs to 12 residues. Germline loops: CDR1 ENHRY, CDR2 SYGVKD. J gave up 6 bases and V 8 bases, and 4 bases lay outside the gene matches. The CDR3 loop is CAIGQEGQPQHF. CDR3 nucleotide sequence: TGTGCCATCGGACAGGAAGGTCAGCCCCAGCATTTT.

CDR3 amino acids: CASSLAGTLGTEAFF. The CDR3, as DNA: TGTGCCAGCAGCTTAGCCGGAACTTTGGGGACTGAAGCTTTCTTT. This rearrangement joins TRBV11-2 to TRBJ1-1; D gene uncertain. Trimming took off 1 base at V and 5 bases at J, with 14 bases between the two ends. The CDR3 length is 15 residues. Germline V gene data show CDR1 as SGHAT and CDR2 as FQNNGV.

This clone was recorded a few times. The chain has TRBV7-3 and TRBJ1-1, with D hard to call. V was trimmed by 0 bases and J by 3 bases, leaving 11 bases between them. This CDR3 has 15 residues. CDR1 and CDR2 (germline): SGHTA, FQGTGA. This CDR3 is CASSLTPLRDTEAFF. CDR3 nucleotide sequence: TGTGCCAGCAGCTTAACGCCGTTAAGGGACACTGAAGCTTTCTTT.

The V gene is TRBV30, the J gene TRBJ2-3, with D maybe TRBD2 (6 bases). V dropped 0 bases and J dropped 0 bases, with 16 bases sitting between them. This CDR3 is built from 17 residues. Germline loops: CDR1 GTSNPN, CDR2 SVGIG (reference sequence). The CDR3 region is CAWSVNWAGTSTDTQYF. CDR3 DNA sequence: TGTGCCTGGAGTGTAAATTGGGCGGGGACTAGCACAGATACGCAGTATTTT.

V is TRBV30 and J is TRBJ1-2, with TRBD1 identical over 7 bases. Looked up from germline, CDR1 is GTSNPN and CDR2 is SVGIG (reference sequence). V lost 1 base, J lost 0 bases, and 5 bases stayed unmatched. The CDR3 length is 15 residues. The CDR3 loop reads CAWSGGQGANYGYTF. The DNA for the CDR3 is TGTGCCTGGAGTGGTGGGCAGGGGGCTAACTATGGCTACACCTTC.

J is TRBJ2-4 and V is TRBV19; D may correspond to TRBD1 or TRBD2 (5 bases each). With 4 bases removed from V and 0 bases from J, the gap between germline ends came to 16 bases. The CDR3 is 17 amino acids. The germline V gene encodes CDR1 LNHDA and CDR2 SQIVND (reference sequence). CDR3 DNA: TGTGCCAGTAGTACTTCCGGGACGGCGCTAGCCAAAAACATTCAGTACTTC. Its protein product is CASSTSGTALAKNIQYF. Full variable domain (remainder filled in from reference TRBV19 and TRBJ2-4): DGGITQSPKYLFRKEGQNVTLSCEQNLNHDAMYWYRQDPGQGLRLIYYSQIVNDFQKGDIAEGYSVSREKKESFPLTVTSAQKNPTAFYLCASSTSGTALAKNIQYFGAGTRLSVL.

This chain links TRBV11-2 with TRBJ2-1, with a possible D match to TRBD2 (6 bases). Germline CDR1 and CDR2: SGHAT and FQNNGV. V lost 5 bases and J 1 base, leaving 15 bases between the germline ends. The CDR3 sequence is 16 residues long. As DNA, the CDR3 is TGTGCCAGCAGCGCCCTGCGGGGCCCTTCCTACAATGAGCAGTTCTTC. This codes for CASSALRGPSYNEQFF.

This chain joins TRBV11-2 and TRBJ1-1; TRBD1 might be the D (6 bases). In germline, CDR1 is SGHAT, CDR2 FQNNGV. CDR3 length equals 15 residues. V was shortened by 2 bases and J by 11 bases, with 21 bases between the two germline ends. Here the CDR3 DNA reads TGTGCCAGCAGCTTAACCGTAGACAGGTCGGGAGATGCTTTCTTT. Translated, it gives CASSLTVDRSGDAFF.

DNA of the CDR3: TGTGCCAGTAGGACAGGGAGCGGGGAGCTGTTTTTT. Translation gives CASRTGSGELFF. The rearrangement joins TRBV19 to TRBJ2-2; 7 nucleotides align to TRBD1. The CDR3 is 12 amino acids. Germline trimming cut 6 bases from V and 7 bases from J; bases unmatched to any gene: 2. The germline CDR1 and CDR2 sequences are LNHDA and SQIVND (reference sequence).

V gene TRBV19 combines with J gene TRBJ1-1; 10 nucleotides line up with TRBD1. The CDR3 length is 14 residues. The trim removed 8 bases at V and 5 bases at J, leaving 8 bases unmatched. Germline V gene lookup returns CDR1 LNHDA and CDR2 SQIVND (reference sequence). The CDR3 is CASRDRGPETEAFF. In DNA, the CDR3 is TGTGCCAGTCGGGACAGGGGCCCTGAGACTGAAGCTTTCTTT.

The chain links TRBV5-1 to TRBJ1-2; D is unclear. Per germline, CDR1 SGHRS and CDR2 YFSETQ. The ends were cut back, 0 bases at V and 4 bases at J, with 10 bases in the middle. The CDR3 spans 14 residues. The CDR3 is CASSLVGASYGYTF. CDR3 nucleotides: TGCGCCAGCAGCTTGGTCGGAGCCTCCTATGGCTACACCTTC.

A single count supports this clone. This rearrangement joins TRBV4-3 to TRBJ2-7; no clear D gene. The CDR3 has 14 amino acids. The V gene lost 0 bases and the J gene lost 4 bases, with 10 bases spanning the gap. CDR1 LGHNA and CDR2 YSLEER come from the germline V gene. The CDR3 DNA reads TGCGCCAGCAGCCAAGATCTGGGTAGGTACGAGCAGTACTTC. Amino acids: CASSQDLGRYEQYF.

The chain has TRBV4-2 and TRBJ1-4; D not certain. Deletions cut 0 bases from V and 3 bases from J, with 11 bases between. Germline V gene sequence: CDR1 LGHNA, CDR2 YNFKEQ. The CDR3 covers 16 residues. The CDR3 region has the DNA TGTGCCAGCAGCCAAGATAGAAGGGCCTCTAATGAAAAACTGTTTTTT. It translates to CASSQDRRASNEKLFF.

V is TRBV18 and J is TRBJ2-7, with 7 bases that match TRBD1. Germline CDR1 is KGHSH and CDR2 is LQKENI. After removal of 4 bases from V and 3 bases from J, the junction contained 12 bases not matched to a gene. The CDR3 sequence is 16 residues long. The CDR3 coding sequence is TGTGCCAGCTCACTACGGCGTTCCGACAGGGACTACGAGCAGTACTTC. It translates to CASSLRRSDRDYEQYF.

The chain carries TRBV6-5 and TRBJ2-1; TRBD2 matches at 15 bases. Germline CDR1 is MNHEY and CDR2 is SVGAGI. The CDR3 is 15 residues long. The V gene end was trimmed by 2 bases and the J gene end by 12 bases; junction bases not matched to a gene: 5. The chain's CDR3 is CASSYRRTSGGGQFF. The CDR3 nucleotides are TGTGCCAGCAGTTACCGAAGGACTAGCGGGGGGGGGCAGTTCTTC.